Listed below are T cell receptor beta chains from one sample, sequenced in a study of T cells in Graves' hyperthyroidism and ophthalmopathy. MiXCR, run by TCRdb on the multiplex PCR reads, gives a single entry per CDR3 protein. The sample has under 450,000 distinct CDR3 sequences; 15% to 19% are singletons. Sample: blood. These receptors were taken from a woman aged 18-29 years with Graves' hyperthyroidism. Both conserved end residues are part of each CDR3. The D gene is left open where the match is weak. Some rows mark clone size as missing; the rest say once, few, many or name a class of expanded clone.

TGTGCCAGCAGCCAAGATTTTGGCGGACACCTAGAACGGGCTGCTTTCTTT	CASSQDFGGHLERAAFF	TRBV3-1	TRBJ1-1	17	many	.
TGTGCCAGCAGCACTAGCGGGGGGAGTTACTACAATGAGCAGTTCTTC	CASSTSGGSYYNEQFF	TRBV11-2	TRBJ2-1	16	many	TRBD2
TGTGCCAGCAGCGCAATAGCCCGGGGACAGGAAGACTATGGCTACACCTTC	CASSAIARGQEDYGYTF	TRBV9	TRBJ1-2	17	.	TRBD1
TGTGCCAGCAGCAGGACTAACGAGCAGTACTTC	CASSRTNEQYF	TRBV7-2	TRBJ2-7	11	many	.
TGCAGTGCTAGGCCCCTCTATCGGGGAAGCACAGATACGCAGTATTTT	CSARPLYRGSTDTQYF	TRBV20-1	TRBJ2-3	16	many	.
TGTGCCACCAGTGATTCGGGCGATTATTCCACTGGCTACACCTTC	CATSDSGDYSTGYTF	TRBV24-1	TRBJ1-2	15	many	.
TGTGCCAGCAGCCCGGACAGTGAGCCTGAAGCTTTCTTT	CASSPDSEPEAFF	TRBV4-2	TRBJ1-1	13	many	.
TGTGCCAGCAGCCCCAGGGGGCTGGACACCGGGGAGCTGTTTTTT	CASSPRGLDTGELFF	TRBV6-1	TRBJ2-2	15	.	TRBD1
TGTGCCAGCAGCCAGGCGGCGGGGGCGGAGTGGTCCAATGAGCAGTTCTTC	CASSQAAGAEWSNEQFF	TRBV11-2	TRBJ2-1	17	many	.
TGTGCCACCAGTGATGGGACAGGGGGCAATGAGCAGTTCTTC	CATSDGTGGNEQFF	TRBV24-1	TRBJ2-1	14	.	TRBD1
TGCAGTGCCCGAATAAGGGGGCTCGCCTCTGGGGCCAACGTCCTGACTTTC	CSARIRGLASGANVLTF	TRBV20-1	TRBJ2-6	17	.	TRBD1
TGTGCCAGCAGTTTAGGACAGGCCGAAAAACTGTTTTTT	CASSLGQAEKLFF	TRBV12-3/TRBV12-4	TRBJ1-4	13	.	.
TGTGCCAGCAGCACCTCCCCCGACAGGCACGAGCAGTACTTC	CASSTSPDRHEQYF	TRBV7-2	TRBJ2-7	14	.	.
TGTGCCATCAGTGCTTTTTTGAGGCAGCAAGAGACCCAGTACTTC	CAISAFLRQQETQYF	TRBV10-3	TRBJ2-5	15	.	.
TGTGCCAGCAGGTTGGGCAATTCACCCCTCCACTTT	CASRLGNSPLHF	TRBV5-6	TRBJ1-6	12	.	.
TGTGCCAGCAGCTTACAGGGCCCCTCCTACGAGCAGTACTTC	CASSLQGPSYEQYF	TRBV11-2	TRBJ2-7	14	many	.
TGTGCCAGCAGCTTGGGCAGTAGCGGGGAAAAAGAGACCCAGTACTTC	CASSLGSSGEKETQYF	TRBV7-2	TRBJ2-5	16	.	TRBD2
TGTGCCAGCAGTGACTCCGGGAATTACAATGAGCAGTTCTTC	CASSDSGNYNEQFF	TRBV6-1	TRBJ2-1	14	.	.
TGCAGTGCTCGAGAAGGGGGCAGGGGGCATCAGCCCCAGCATTTT	CSAREGGRGHQPQHF	TRBV20-1	TRBJ1-5	15	few	TRBD1
TGTGCCAGTAGTAGCCGGGAGCAGAGCAATGAGCAGTTCTTC	CASSSREQSNEQFF	TRBV19	TRBJ2-1	14	.	.
TGTGCCAGCAGGCGACAGGGGGCCCTCAATCAGCCCCAGCATTTT	CASRRQGALNQPQHF	TRBV28	TRBJ1-5	15	many	TRBD1
TGCAGTGCTAGAGATCGGGTCGGCGGCAATCAGCCCCAGCATTTT	CSARDRVGGNQPQHF	TRBV20-1	TRBJ1-5	15	many	.
TGTGCCAGCAGCCTTACTAGCGGGAGTATCAATGAGCAGCTCTTC	CASSLTSGSINEQLF	TRBV7-3	TRBJ2-1	15	many	TRBD2
TGTGCCTCCGGGGGAGGGGGCTACACCTTC	CASGGGGYTF	TRBV28	TRBJ1-2	10	.	.
TGCAGCGTCAGGACTAAAAGCACAGATACGCAGTATTTT	CSVRTKSTDTQYF	TRBV29-1	TRBJ2-3	13	few	.
TGTGCCAGCAGTTACAGGTCTACCAATGAGCAGTTCTTC	CASSYRSTNEQFF	TRBV6-2/TRBV6-3	TRBJ2-1	13	.	.
TGCAGCGTTGACCTGATGGGGACAAACACTGAAGCTTTCTTT	CSVDLMGTNTEAFF	TRBV29-1	TRBJ1-1	14	many	.
TGCAGTGCTAGCCCTGGCCGCAATCAGCCCCAGCATTTT	CSASPGRNQPQHF	TRBV20-1	TRBJ1-5	13	.	.
TGTGCCAGCAGGGTGCAGGGAGGATACACTGAAGCTTTCTTT	CASRVQGGYTEAFF	TRBV2	TRBJ1-1	14	many	.
TGTGCCAGCAGCTTAAGTTATCCGGGGAGCTCCTATAATTCACCCCTCCACTTT	CASSLSYPGSSYNSPLHF	TRBV7-2	TRBJ1-6	18	.	.
TGCGCCAGCAGTGAGTCGGGTATGGGGAACACTGAAGCTTTCTTT	CASSESGMGNTEAFF	TRBV10-1	TRBJ1-1	15	few	.
TGTGCCAGCACTCGACTAGCGGGATCAGATACGCAGTATTTT	CASTRLAGSDTQYF	TRBV7-3	TRBJ2-3	14	few	TRBD2
TGTGCCAGCAGCCGACAGGGGATCCACGAGCAGTACTTC	CASSRQGIHEQYF	TRBV5-8	TRBJ2-7	13	many	TRBD1
TGTGCCAGCAGCCCCCCTGGGACTAGCGGGAGCACAGATACGCAGTATTTT	CASSPPGTSGSTDTQYF	TRBV7-3	TRBJ2-3	17	many	TRBD2
TGTGCCACCAGTGGGGCTGGTGTGAACACTGAAGCTTTCTTT	CATSGAGVNTEAFF	TRBV24-1	TRBJ1-1	14	many	.
TGCAGTGCTAGGGAGGGTCGGACTAATGAAAAACTGTTTTTT	CSAREGRTNEKLFF	TRBV20-1	TRBJ1-4	14	many	.
TGTGCCAGCCGCTCAGGGGGCTGGAGGAAGGAGACCCAGTACTTC	CASRSGGWRKETQYF	TRBV28	TRBJ2-5	15	many	TRBD1
TGTGCCAGCAGCTTACGACAGGGAAGACAGACCCAGTACTTC	CASSLRQGRQTQYF	TRBV13	TRBJ2-5	14	few	TRBD1
TGCGCCAGCAGCTGGAAAGCGGGAGGGACAGATACGCAGTATTTT	CASSWKAGGTDTQYF	TRBV5-1	TRBJ2-3	15	many	TRBD2
TGTGCCAGCAGCTTTTTAGACGGAGACCGATACTACGAGCAGTACTTC	CASSFLDGDRYYEQYF	TRBV7-9	TRBJ2-7	16	many	.
TGTGCCAGCAGCTTCCAGTCCTCCTACGAGCAGTACTTC	CASSFQSSYEQYF	TRBV7-6	TRBJ2-7	13	many	.
TGTGCCAGCAGCCAAACCGGGAGGGCTGAAGCTTTCTTT	CASSQTGRAEAFF	TRBV14	TRBJ1-1	13	.	.
TGCAGTGCTAAAGGCGGGAACAGCAATAACTATGGCTACACCTTC	CSAKGGNSNNYGYTF	TRBV20-1	TRBJ1-2	15	.	.
TGTGCCAGCAGCGTTTCCCGGCGGGGGGACACCGGGGAGCTGTTTTTT	CASSVSRRGDTGELFF	TRBV9	TRBJ2-2	16	.	TRBD2
TGTGCCAGCAGCCAAGTAATGGGATACAATGAGCAGTTCTTC	CASSQVMGYNEQFF	TRBV3-1	TRBJ2-1	14	many	.
TGTGCCAGCCGAAGGACTAGCGGGATTCCCTACAATGAGCAGTTCTTC	CASRRTSGIPYNEQFF	TRBV11-2	TRBJ2-1	16	many	TRBD2